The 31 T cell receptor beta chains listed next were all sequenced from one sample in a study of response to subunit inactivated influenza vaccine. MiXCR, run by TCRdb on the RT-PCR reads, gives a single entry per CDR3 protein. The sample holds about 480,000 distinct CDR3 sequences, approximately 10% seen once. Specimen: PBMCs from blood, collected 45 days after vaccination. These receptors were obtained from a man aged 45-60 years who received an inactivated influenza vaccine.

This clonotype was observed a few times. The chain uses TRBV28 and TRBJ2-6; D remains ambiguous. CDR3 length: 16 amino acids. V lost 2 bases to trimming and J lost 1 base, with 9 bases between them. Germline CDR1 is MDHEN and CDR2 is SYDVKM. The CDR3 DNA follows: TGTGCCAGCAGTTTACCCTCCGGGTCTGGGGCCAACGTCCTGACTTTC. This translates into CASSLPSGSGANVLTF.

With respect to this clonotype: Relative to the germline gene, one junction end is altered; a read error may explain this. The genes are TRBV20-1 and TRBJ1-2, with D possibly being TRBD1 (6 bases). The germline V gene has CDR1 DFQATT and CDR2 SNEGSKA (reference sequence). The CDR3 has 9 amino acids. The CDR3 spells CSARGGLHF. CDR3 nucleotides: TGCAGTGCTAGGGGGGGCCTACATTTC.

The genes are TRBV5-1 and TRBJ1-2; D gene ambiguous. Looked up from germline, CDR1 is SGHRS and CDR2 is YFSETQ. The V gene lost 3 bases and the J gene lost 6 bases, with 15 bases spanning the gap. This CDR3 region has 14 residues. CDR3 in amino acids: CASSSGAVFDGYTF. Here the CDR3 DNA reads TGCGCCAGCAGCTCCGGCGCGGTGTTTGATGGCTACACCTTC.

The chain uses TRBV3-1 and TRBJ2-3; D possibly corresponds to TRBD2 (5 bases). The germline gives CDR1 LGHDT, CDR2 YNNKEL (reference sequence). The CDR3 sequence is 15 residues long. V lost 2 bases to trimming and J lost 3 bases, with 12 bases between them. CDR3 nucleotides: TGTGCCAGCAGCCAACGTCGGGGTTTGACAGATACGCAGTATTTT. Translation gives CASSQRRGLTDTQYF.

CDR3 region: CASSLGVSGGAYEQYF. The DNA of the CDR3 is TGTGCCAGCAGTTTAGGTGTTAGCGGGGGGGCTTACGAGCAGTACTTC. The V call is TRBV12-3 or TRBV12-4, the J call TRBJ2-7; 11 nucleotides match TRBD2. V was pared by 1 base and J by 4 bases, with 6 bases of the junction left unmatched. This CDR3 has 16 amino acids.

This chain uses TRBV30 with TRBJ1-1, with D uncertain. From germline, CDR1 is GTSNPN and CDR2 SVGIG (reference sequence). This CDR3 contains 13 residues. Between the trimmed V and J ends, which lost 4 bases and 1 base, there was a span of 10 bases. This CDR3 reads CAWTWTGNTEAFF. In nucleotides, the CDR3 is TGTGCCTGGACCTGGACTGGGAACACTGAAGCTTTCTTT.

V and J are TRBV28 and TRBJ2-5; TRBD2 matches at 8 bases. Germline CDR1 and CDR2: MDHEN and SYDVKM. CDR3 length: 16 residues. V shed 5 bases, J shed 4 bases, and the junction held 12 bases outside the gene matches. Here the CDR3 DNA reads TGTGCCAGCAGTCAGCTAGCGGGTCTAGAGGGAGAGACCCAGTACTTC. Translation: CASSQLAGLEGETQYF.

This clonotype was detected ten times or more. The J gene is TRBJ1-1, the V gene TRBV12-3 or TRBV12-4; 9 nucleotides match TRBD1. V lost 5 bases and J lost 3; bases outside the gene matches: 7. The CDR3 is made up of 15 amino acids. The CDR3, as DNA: TGTGCCAGCAGTCCTCGGGACAGGGTCGACACTGAAGCTTTCTTT. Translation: CASSPRDRVDTEAFF.

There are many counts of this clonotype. The CDR3 DNA is TGTGCCAGCAGTTTAACTAGCGGGGGCGAAAATGAGCAGTTCTTC. Amino acids: CASSLTSGGENEQFF. This rearrangement joins TRBV12-3 or TRBV12-4 to TRBJ2-1; 11 nucleotides match TRBD2. CDR3 length: 15 amino acids. Trimming removed 2 bases from V and 7 bases from J; junction bases left unmatched: 4.

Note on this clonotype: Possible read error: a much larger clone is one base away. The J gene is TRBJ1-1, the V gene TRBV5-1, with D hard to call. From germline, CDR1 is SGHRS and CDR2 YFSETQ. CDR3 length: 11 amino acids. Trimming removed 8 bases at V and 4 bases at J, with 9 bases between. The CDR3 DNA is TGCGCCAGTGTTTACGCCACTGAAGCTTTCTTT. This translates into CASVYATEAFF.

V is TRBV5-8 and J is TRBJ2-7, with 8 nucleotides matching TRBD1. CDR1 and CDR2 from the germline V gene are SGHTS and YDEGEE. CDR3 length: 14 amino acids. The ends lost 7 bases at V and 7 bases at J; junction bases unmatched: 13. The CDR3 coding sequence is TGTGCCAGCCGCAATCTGGACAGGGCAAGGGAGCAGTACTTC. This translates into CASRNLDRAREQYF.

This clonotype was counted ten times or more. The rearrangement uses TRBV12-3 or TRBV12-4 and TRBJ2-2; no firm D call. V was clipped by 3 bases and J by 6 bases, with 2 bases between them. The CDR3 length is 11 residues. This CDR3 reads CASSFPGELFF. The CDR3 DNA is TGTGCCAGCAGTTTCCCCGGGGAGCTGTTTTTT.

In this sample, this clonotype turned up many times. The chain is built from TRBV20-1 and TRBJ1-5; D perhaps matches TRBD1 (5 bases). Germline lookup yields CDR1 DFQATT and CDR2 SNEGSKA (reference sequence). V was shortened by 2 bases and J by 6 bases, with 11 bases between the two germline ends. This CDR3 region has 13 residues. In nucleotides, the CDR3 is TGCAGTGCTAGATGGCAGGGAGGTCAGCCCCAGCATTTT. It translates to CSARWQGGQPQHF.

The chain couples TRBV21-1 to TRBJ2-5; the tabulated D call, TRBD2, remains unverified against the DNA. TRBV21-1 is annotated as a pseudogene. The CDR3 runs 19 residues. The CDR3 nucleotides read TGTGCCAGCGGCACTTACCAAAGGGGGACAGCGGAGGGGCAAGAGACCCAGTACTTC. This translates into CASGTYQRGTAEGQETQYF.

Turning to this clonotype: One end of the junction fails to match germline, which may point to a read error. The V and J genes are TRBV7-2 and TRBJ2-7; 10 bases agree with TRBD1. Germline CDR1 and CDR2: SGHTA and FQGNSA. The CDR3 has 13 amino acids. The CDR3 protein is CASSFSDRQGAVF. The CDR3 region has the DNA TGTGCCAGCAGCTTCTCCGACAGACAGGGGGCCGTCTTC.

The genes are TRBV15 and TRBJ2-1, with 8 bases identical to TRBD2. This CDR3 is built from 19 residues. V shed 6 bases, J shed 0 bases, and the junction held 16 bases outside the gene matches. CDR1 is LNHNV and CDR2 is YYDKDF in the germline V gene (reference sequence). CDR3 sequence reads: CATREGRGLAGFSYNEQFF. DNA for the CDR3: TGTGCCACCAGAGAGGGACGGGGGCTAGCGGGTTTCTCCTACAATGAGCAGTTCTTC. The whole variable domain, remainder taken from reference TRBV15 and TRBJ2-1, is DAMVIQNPRYQVTQFGKPVTLSCSQTLNHNVMYWYQQKSSQAPKLLFHYYDKDFNNEADTPDNFQSRRPNTSFCFLDIRSPGLGDTAMYLCATREGRGLAGFSYNEQFFGPGTRLTVL.

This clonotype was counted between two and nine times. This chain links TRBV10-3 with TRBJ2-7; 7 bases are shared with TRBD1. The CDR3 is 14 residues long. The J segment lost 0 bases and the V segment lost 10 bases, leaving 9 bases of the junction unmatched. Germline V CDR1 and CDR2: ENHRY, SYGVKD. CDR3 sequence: CATIQTGFSYEQYF. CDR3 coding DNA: TGTGCCACCATCCAGACAGGGTTCTCCTACGAGCAGTACTTC.

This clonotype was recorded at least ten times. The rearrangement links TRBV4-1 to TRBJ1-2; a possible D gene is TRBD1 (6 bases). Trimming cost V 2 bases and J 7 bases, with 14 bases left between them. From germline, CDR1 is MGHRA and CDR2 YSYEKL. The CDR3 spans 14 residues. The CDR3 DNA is TGCGCCAGCAGCCAACCGACCAGGGGCGGTGGCTACACCTTC. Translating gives CASSQPTRGGGYTF.

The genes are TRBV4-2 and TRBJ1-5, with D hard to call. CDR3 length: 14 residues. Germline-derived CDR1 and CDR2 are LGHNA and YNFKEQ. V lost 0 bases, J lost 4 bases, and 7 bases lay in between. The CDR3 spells CASSQDRLNQPQHF. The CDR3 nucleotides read TGTGCCAGCAGCCAAGACAGACTTAATCAGCCCCAGCATTTT.

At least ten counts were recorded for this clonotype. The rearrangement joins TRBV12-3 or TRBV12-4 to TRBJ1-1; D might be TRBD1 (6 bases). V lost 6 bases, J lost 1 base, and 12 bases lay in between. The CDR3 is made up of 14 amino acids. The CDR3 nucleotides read TGTGCCAGCAGACGTGGACAGTCGAACACTGAAGCTTTCTTT. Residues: CASRRGQSNTEAFF.

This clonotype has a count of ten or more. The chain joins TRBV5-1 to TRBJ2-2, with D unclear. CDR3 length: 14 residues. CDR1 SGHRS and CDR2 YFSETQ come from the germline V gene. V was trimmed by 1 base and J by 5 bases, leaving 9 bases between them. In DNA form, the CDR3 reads TGCGCCAGCAGCTTGTCGTCAGTAACCGGGGAGCTGTTTTTT. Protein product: CASSLSSVTGELFF.

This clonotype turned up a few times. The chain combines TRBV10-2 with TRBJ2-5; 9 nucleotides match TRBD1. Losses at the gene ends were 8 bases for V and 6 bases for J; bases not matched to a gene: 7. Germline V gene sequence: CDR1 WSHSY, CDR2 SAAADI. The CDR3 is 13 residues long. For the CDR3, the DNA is TGCGCCAGCTACCGGGACAGGGAGCAGACCCAGTACTTC. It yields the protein CASYRDREQTQYF.

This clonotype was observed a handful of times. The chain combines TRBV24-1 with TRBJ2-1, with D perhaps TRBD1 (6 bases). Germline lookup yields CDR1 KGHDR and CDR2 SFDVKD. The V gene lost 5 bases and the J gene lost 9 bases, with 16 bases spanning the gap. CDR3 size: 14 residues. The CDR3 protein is CATSALPGAGEQFF. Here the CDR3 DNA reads TGTGCCACCAGTGCCCTTCCAGGGGCCGGTGAGCAGTTCTTC.

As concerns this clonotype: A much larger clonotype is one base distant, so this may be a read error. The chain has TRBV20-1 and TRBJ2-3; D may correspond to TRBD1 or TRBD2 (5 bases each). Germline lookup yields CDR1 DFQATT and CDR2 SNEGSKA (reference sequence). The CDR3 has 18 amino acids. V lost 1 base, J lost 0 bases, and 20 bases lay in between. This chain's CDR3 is CSARGGAGLVSSTDTQYF. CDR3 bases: TGCAGTGCTAGAGGGGGCGCAGGACTCGTCTCTAGCACAGATACGCAGTATTTT.

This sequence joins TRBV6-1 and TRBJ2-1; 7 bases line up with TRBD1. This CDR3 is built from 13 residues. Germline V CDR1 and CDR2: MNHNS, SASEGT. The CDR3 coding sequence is TGTGCGTCCAGGGGGAATTCCTACAATGAGCAGTTCTTC. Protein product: CASRGNSYNEQFF.

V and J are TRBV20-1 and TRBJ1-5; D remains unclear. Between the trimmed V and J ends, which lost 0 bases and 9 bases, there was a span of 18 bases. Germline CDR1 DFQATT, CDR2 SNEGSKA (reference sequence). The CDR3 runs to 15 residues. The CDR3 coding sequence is TGCAGTGCTAGAGATATACAGCCATCTCTCGCGCCCCAGCATTTT. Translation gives CSARDIQPSLAPQHF.

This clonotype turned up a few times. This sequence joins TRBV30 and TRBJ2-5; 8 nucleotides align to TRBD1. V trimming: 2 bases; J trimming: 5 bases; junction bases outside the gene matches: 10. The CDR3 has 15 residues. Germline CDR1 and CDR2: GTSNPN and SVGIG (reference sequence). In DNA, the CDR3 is TGTGCCTGGAGTACCCGACCGGGACAGGCGGAGACCCAGTACTTC. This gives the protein CAWSTRPGQAETQYF.

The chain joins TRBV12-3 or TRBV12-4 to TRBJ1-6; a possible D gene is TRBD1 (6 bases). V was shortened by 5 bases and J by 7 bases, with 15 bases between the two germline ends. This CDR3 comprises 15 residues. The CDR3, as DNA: TGTGCCAGCAGTCTATCGGGGGGCTACAATTCACCCCTCCACTTT. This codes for CASSLSGGYNSPLHF.

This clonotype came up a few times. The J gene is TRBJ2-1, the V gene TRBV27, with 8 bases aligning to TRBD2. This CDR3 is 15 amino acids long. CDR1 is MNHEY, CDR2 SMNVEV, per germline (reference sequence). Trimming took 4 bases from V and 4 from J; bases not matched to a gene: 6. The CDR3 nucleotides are TGTGCCAGCAGTTCAACAGCGGGAGTGTACAATGAGCAGTTCTTC. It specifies CASSSTAGVYNEQFF.

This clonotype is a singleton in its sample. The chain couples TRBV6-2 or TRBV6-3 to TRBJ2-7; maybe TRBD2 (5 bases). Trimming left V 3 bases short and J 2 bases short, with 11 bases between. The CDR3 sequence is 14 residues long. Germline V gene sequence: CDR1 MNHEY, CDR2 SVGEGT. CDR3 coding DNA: TGTGCCAGCAGTTATGGAGGCACTACCTACGAGCAGTACTTC. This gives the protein CASSYGGTTYEQYF.

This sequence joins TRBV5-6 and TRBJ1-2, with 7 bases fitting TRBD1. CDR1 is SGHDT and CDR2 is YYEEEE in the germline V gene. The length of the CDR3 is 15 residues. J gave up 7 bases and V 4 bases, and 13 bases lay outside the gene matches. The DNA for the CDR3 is TGTGCCAGCAGCCCTGGGGACAGCCGTTTTGTTGGCTACACCTTC. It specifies CASSPGDSRFVGYTF.